One and the same sample provided the 10 T cell receptor beta chains below, sequenced in a study of glioma-infiltrating T cells after dendritic cell vaccination. Noted time point: after dendritic cell vaccination, including at tumor progression/relapse. Profiling relied on immunoSEQ multiplex PCR, and the TCRdb table lists in-frame clones only, not all of them. The sample lists 50,000 to 65,000 clones, more than 70% occurring once. Sequencing used blood, obtained after dendritic cell vaccination. Receptors originate from a human donor with glioblastoma.

This clone was recorded only once. The genes are TRBV15 and TRBJ2-5, with TRBD2 matching 11 bases. CDR1 and CDR2 (germline): LNHNV, YYDKDF (reference sequence). V gave up 3 bases and J gave up 1 base; unmatched junction bases: 1. The length of the CDR3 is 15 residues. CDR3 sequence (DNA): TGTGCCACCAGCAGCCTAGCGGGGGGCCAAGAGACCCAGTACTTC. It yields the protein CATSSLAGGQETQYF.

The chain links TRBV7-3 to TRBJ2-5; the D gene is possibly TRBD2 (6 bases). This CDR3 region has 14 residues. V lost 4 bases to trimming and J lost 4 bases, with 13 bases between them. Germline V lookup: CDR1 SGHTA, CDR2 FQGTGA. The CDR3 sequence: CASSSSTRGETQYF. In DNA form, the CDR3 reads TGTGCCAGCAGCTCCTCGACTAGAGGAGAGACCCAGTACTTC. Based on the CDR3 plus reference TRBV7-3 and TRBJ2-5, the full variable domain is GAGVSQTPSNKVTEKGKYVELRCDPISGHTALYWYRQSLGQGPEFLIYFQGTGAADDSGLPNDRFFAVRPEGSVSTLKIQRTERGDSAVYLCASSSSTRGETQYFGPGTRLLVL.

The chain recombines TRBV5-6 with TRBJ2-2, with a possible D match to TRBD2 (6 bases). CDR1 SGHDT and CDR2 YYEEEE come from the germline V gene. The V end lost 4 bases, the J end lost 1 base, and 8 bases lay between the germline ends. The CDR3 length is 14 residues. The CDR3 is CASSEGLNTGELFF. For the CDR3, the DNA is TGTGCCAGCAGCGAGGGACTGAACACCGGGGAGCTGTTTTTT.

The chain has TRBV2 and TRBJ1-2; the D gene is possibly TRBD1 (6 bases). V was shortened by 7 bases and J by 4 bases, with 19 bases between the two germline ends. Germline CDR1 SNHLY, CDR2 FYNNEI. The length of the CDR3 is 15 residues. The CDR3 DNA reads TGTGCCAGCACTACTTCCCAGGGGCTTATCTATGGCTACACCTTC. Translation: CASTTSQGLIYGYTF.

The chain joins TRBV5-8 to TRBJ1-3; tentative D call: TRBD1 (5 bases). Trimming left V 7 bases short and J 0 bases short, with 11 bases between. Germline CDR1 and CDR2: SGHTS and YDEGEE. This CDR3 comprises 14 residues. The CDR3 region is CASDQGNSGNTIYF. The DNA of the CDR3 is TGTGCCAGCGACCAGGGAAACTCTGGAAACACCATATATTTT.

The CDR3 loop is CASSLGGGTYEQYF. In DNA, the CDR3 is TGTGCCAGCAGCTTGGGCGGGGGAACCTACGAGCAGTACTTC. This sequence joins TRBV7-6 and TRBJ2-7; the match to TRBD2 covers 7 bases. The CDR3 has 14 amino acids. The trim removed 3 bases at V and 2 bases at J, leaving 4 bases unmatched. The germline V gene has CDR1 SGHVS and CDR2 FNYEAQ.

J is TRBJ2-2 and V is TRBV27; possibly TRBD1 for D (5 bases). The CDR3 is 16 amino acids. The germline V and J ends were trimmed by 4 bases and 7 bases, with 19 bases remaining between them. Germline V CDR1 and CDR2: MNHEY, SMNVEV (reference sequence). The CDR3 DNA is TGTGCCAGCAGTTACCGAGCCAGGGTATCGAACGGGGAGCTGTTTTTT. As protein: CASSYRARVSNGELFF.

This clone has more than one count but fewer than ten. This sequence joins TRBV11-1 and TRBJ2-3; 12 bases map to TRBD2. Germline CDR1 and CDR2: SGHAT and FQDESV (reference sequence). The CDR3 runs to 17 residues. V gave up 5 bases and J gave up 2 bases; unmatched junction bases: 8. This CDR3 reads CASSPKRLAGDTDTQYF. DNA for the CDR3: TGTGCCAGCAGCCCAAAACGACTAGCGGGAGACACAGATACGCAGTATTTT. The full variable domain, in which reference TRBV11-1 and TRBJ2-3 provide the parts outside the CDR3, is EAEVAQSPRYKITEKSQAVAFWCDPISGHATLYWYRQILGQGPELLVQFQDESVVDDSQLPKDRFSAERLKGVDSTLKIQPAELGDSAMYLCASSPKRLAGDTDTQYFGPGTRLTVL.

This chain connects TRBV5-5 to TRBJ2-7; TRBD2 is a possible D gene (5 bases). Germline V gives CDR1 SGHKS, CDR2 YYEKEE (reference sequence). Trimming stripped 6 bases from V and 0 bases from J, with 10 bases between. The CDR3 contains 13 residues. The CDR3 DNA reads as TGTGCCAGCACCCTGACTAACTCCTACGAGCAGTACTTC. This codes for CASTLTNSYEQYF.

The rearrangement uses TRBV7-3 and TRBJ1-5; D gene uncertain. CDR1 SGHTA and CDR2 FQGTGA come from the germline V gene. The V gene lost 2 bases and the J gene lost 9 bases, with 11 bases spanning the gap. CDR3 length: 13 amino acids. The CDR3 nucleotides read TGTGCCAGCAGCTTAGAGAGCGGGCGGCCCCAGCATTTT. Protein: CASSLESGRPQHF.